The 31 T cell receptor beta chains listed next were all sequenced from one sample in a study of blood T cell repertoires in COVID-19. TCRdb's copy holds only in-frame clones and misses some; the assay was immunoSEQ multiplex PCR. The sample lists some 290,000 clones; 85% to 90% were seen once. Source material: PBMCs or T cells enriched from blood (not recorded which). These receptors originate from a woman in her 30s who had recovered from COVID-19.

This clone was detected only a few times. The chain couples TRBV2 to TRBJ1-1; possibly TRBD1 for D (5 bases). V shed 2 bases and J shed 6 bases, with 13 bases lying between them. The CDR3 loop spans 14 amino acids. The germline V gene has CDR1 SNHLY and CDR2 FYNNEI. CDR3 loop: CASSEWARDSEAFF. The CDR3 DNA is TGTGCCAGCAGTGAATGGGCACGGGACTCTGAAGCTTTCTTT.

This chain uses TRBV6-5 with TRBJ1-2; D is unresolved. CDR1 is MNHEY and CDR2 is SVGAGI in the germline V gene. V gave up 2 bases and J gave up 2 bases, with 12 bases separating them. The CDR3 length is 15 residues. The CDR3 DNA sequence: TGTGCCAGCAGTTACACCCACCTAAGAAACTATGGCTACACCTTC. It is translated as CASSYTHLRNYGYTF.

About this clone: An end of the junction does not agree with germline; a read error may underlie this. The chain combines TRBV7-7 with TRBJ2-1; the D is unclear. Germline-derived CDR1 and CDR2 are SSHAT and FNYEAQ (reference sequence). This CDR3 spans 16 amino acids. CDR3 in amino acids: CASSPFSRSSYNEQFF. CDR3 nucleotide sequence: TGTGCTAGCAGCCCATTCTCGAGGAGCTCCTACAATGAGCAGTTCTTC.

This chain links TRBV6-6 with TRBJ1-5; D is possibly TRBD1 (5 bases). Germline V lookup: CDR1 MNHNY, CDR2 SVGAGI (reference sequence). The CDR3 is 14 amino acids. Trimming shortened V by 2 bases and J by 6 bases, and 11 bases separated the two germline ends. CDR3 in amino acids: CASSYGAGSQPQHF. CDR3 nucleotides: TGTGCCAGCAGTTACGGGGCAGGTAGTCAGCCCCAGCATTTT.

This chain joins TRBV28 and TRBJ1-2, with 7 bases aligning to TRBD1. Looked up from germline, CDR1 is MDHEN and CDR2 is SYDVKM. The CDR3 spans 15 residues. J lost 0 bases, V lost 2 bases, and 3 bases had no gene match. CDR3 coding DNA: TGTGCCAGCAGTTTACCCGGGACAGCTAACTATGGCTACACCTTC. It yields the protein CASSLPGTANYGYTF.

The chain joins TRBV19 to TRBJ1-2, with 8 bases lining up with TRBD1. Germline CDR1 LNHDA, CDR2 SQIVND (reference sequence). Unmatched junction bases numbered 5, after V lost 4 bases and J lost 7 bases. The CDR3 loop spans 13 amino acids. CDR3 nucleotide sequence: TGTGCCAGTAGTAGTTCAGGGGGCGCTGGCTACACCTTC. Amino acids: CASSSSGGAGYTF.

CDR3 DNA sequence: TGTGCCAGCAGCTTGTCTAGCGGGATTGACATTCAGTACTTC. Translation gives CASSLSSGIDIQYF. The chain carries TRBV7-9 and TRBJ2-4, with TRBD2 matching over 9 bases. This CDR3 spans 14 amino acids. Germline-derived CDR1 and CDR2 are SEHNR and FQNEAQ (reference sequence). The trim removed 3 bases at V and 8 bases at J, leaving 5 bases unmatched.

V and J are TRBV6-5 and TRBJ1-6, with TRBD1 matching 9 bases. Germline CDR1 and CDR2: MNHEY and SVGAGI. J was trimmed by 10 bases and V by 5 bases; bases with no gene match: 9. The CDR3 length is 15 residues. CDR3 in DNA: TGTGCCAGCAGTCTTGGGACAGGGTTCAACTCACCCCTCCACTTT. This encodes CASSLGTGFNSPLHF.

The V call is TRBV6-5, the J call TRBJ1-6; D remains ambiguous. The V end lost 7 bases, the J end lost 6 bases, and 16 bases lay between the germline ends. The CDR3 spans 15 residues. Germline loops: CDR1 MNHEY, CDR2 SVGAGI. CDR3 nucleotides: TGTGCCAGCACCCCGATGCGGGGTAGTAATTCACCCCTCCACTTT. This encodes CASTPMRGSNSPLHF.

CDR3: CASSPRLAGTYNEQFF. CDR3 coding DNA: TGTGCCAGCAGCCCTAGACTAGCGGGAACCTACAATGAGCAGTTCTTC. This chain joins TRBV4-2 and TRBJ2-1, with 11 bases fitting TRBD2. Germline V lookup: CDR1 LGHNA, CDR2 YNFKEQ. V dropped 4 bases and J dropped 2; count of bases not matched to a gene: 4. The CDR3 length is 16 residues.

This clone was seen just once. The chain carries TRBV11-2 and TRBJ2-1; 9 bases map to TRBD1. This CDR3 region has 15 residues. J was trimmed by 0 bases and V by 7 bases; bases with no gene match: 4. Germline V gene data show CDR1 as SGHAT and CDR2 as FQNNGV. The CDR3 loop reads CASTEGQGSYNEQFF. CDR3 DNA: TGTGCCAGCACCGAGGGACAGGGCTCCTACAATGAGCAGTTCTTC.

The chain uses TRBV4-1 and TRBJ1-6; D remains unclear. Germline values: CDR1 MGHRA, CDR2 YSYEKL. Deletions cut 2 bases from V and 0 bases from J, with 23 bases between. The CDR3 runs 21 residues. CDR3 coding DNA: TGCGCCAGCAGCCAATGGAAGGAGCAGAAGGCAGCGAGCTCCTATAATTCACCCCTCCACTTT. It yields the protein CASSQWKEQKAASSYNSPLHF.

This clone was seen a handful of times. The chain combines TRBV2 with TRBJ1-1; no firm D call. The germline V gene has CDR1 SNHLY and CDR2 FYNNEI. The germline V and J ends were trimmed by 4 bases and 1 base, with 7 bases remaining between them. This CDR3 region has 13 residues. CDR3 in amino acids: CASSVYRNTEAFF. The CDR3 bases are TGTGCCAGCAGTGTTTACAGGAACACTGAAGCTTTCTTT.

This CDR3 is CASGILGVNEQFF. The CDR3 nucleotides read TGTGCTAGTGGTATTTTAGGGGTCAATGAGCAGTTCTTC. The V and J genes are TRBV12-5 and TRBJ2-1; TRBD1 might be the D (5 bases). Trimming cost V 5 bases and J 6 bases, with 11 bases left between them. From germline, CDR1 is LGHNT and CDR2 FRNRAP. The CDR3 is 13 residues long.

This chain's CDR3 is CATQGVIAVPGELFF. CDR3 in DNA: TGTGCCACTCAGGGGGTGATAGCGGTACCCGGGGAGCTGTTTTTT. The chain employs TRBV11-2 and TRBJ2-2; maybe TRBD1 (7 bases). Germline loops: CDR1 SGHAT, CDR2 FQNNGV. This CDR3 has 15 residues. V lost 10 bases and J lost 6, with 21 bases in between.

This chain links TRBV29-1 with TRBJ1-2; the match to TRBD1 covers 10 bases. The germline V gene has CDR1 SQVTM and CDR2 ANQGSEA. This CDR3 comprises 14 residues. J gave up 6 bases and V 5 bases, and 9 bases lay outside the gene matches. CDR3 residues: CSVSTSTGGDGYTF. The CDR3 nucleotides are TGCAGCGTTTCCACATCGACAGGGGGCGATGGCTACACCTTC.

V and J are TRBV5-1 and TRBJ2-3; TRBD2 matches 7 bases. Germline loops: CDR1 SGHRS, CDR2 YFSETQ. Trimming removed 3 bases from V and 0 bases from J; junction bases left unmatched: 7. The CDR3 runs 16 residues. In DNA, the CDR3 is TGCGCCAGCAGCTCCTCTAGCGGACCGAGCACAGATACGCAGTATTTT. It specifies CASSSSSGPSTDTQYF.

The CDR3 region is CASSLGTGQKGTSDNEQFF. CDR3 in DNA: TGTGCCAGTAGTCTCGGGACAGGACAAAAGGGGACTAGCGACAATGAGCAGTTCTTC. The chain carries TRBV19 and TRBJ2-1; TRBD2 agrees at 10 bases. Germline values: CDR1 LNHDA, CDR2 SQIVND (reference sequence). The CDR3 is 19 amino acids. The J segment lost 5 bases and the V segment lost 5 bases, leaving 18 bases of the junction unmatched.

This rearrangement joins TRBV6-6 to TRBJ1-1; 9 nucleotides align to TRBD1. CDR3 size: 14 residues. The V and J ends lost 5 bases and 4 bases, in that order; junction bases with no gene match: 5. Germline V gives CDR1 MNHNY, CDR2 SVGAGI (reference sequence). The CDR3 spells CASSGTGRSTEAFF. The CDR3 DNA sequence: TGTGCCAGCAGTGGGACAGGGCGGTCCACTGAAGCTTTCTTT.

The V and J genes are TRBV5-1 and TRBJ2-7; tentative D call: TRBD1 (6 bases). Trimming removed 2 bases from V and 4 bases from J, with 10 bases in between. CDR3 length: 13 residues. Germline CDR1 SGHRS, CDR2 YFSETQ. The CDR3: CASSLGGGYEQYF. The DNA for the CDR3 is TGCGCCAGCAGCTTAGGGGGTGGGTACGAGCAGTACTTC.

This clone was seen a single time. The rearrangement joins TRBV27 to TRBJ2-7; the match to TRBD1 covers 10 bases. Trimming removed 0 bases from V and 5 bases from J; junction bases left unmatched: 7. There are 16 residues in the CDR3. CDR1 and CDR2 from the germline V gene are MNHEY and SMNVEV (reference sequence). CDR3 protein: CASSLSLPGTGDEQYF. CDR3 bases: TGTGCCAGCAGTTTATCGTTGCCCGGGACAGGGGACGAGCAGTACTTC.

V gene TRBV7-9 combines with J gene TRBJ1-2; D unclear. CDR3 length: 12 residues. Germline loops: CDR1 SEHNR, CDR2 FQNEAQ (reference sequence). The V end was cut by 5 bases, the J end by 8 bases, with 12 bases between. The CDR3 here is CASSPEKSGYTF. DNA for the CDR3: TGTGCCAGCAGCCCGGAGAAATCGGGCTACACCTTC.

This rearrangement joins TRBV20-1 to TRBJ2-7, with 8 bases aligning to TRBD2. Germline V gives CDR1 DFQATT, CDR2 SNEGSKA (reference sequence). The CDR3 loop spans 18 amino acids. Unmatched junction bases numbered 16, after V lost 3 bases and J lost 0 bases. The CDR3 DNA follows: TGCAGTGCTAGTGCAGGTTCGGGCAGCGGGAGCTTCTCCTACGAGCAGTACTTC. Protein sequence: CSASAGSGSGSFSYEQYF.

This chain links TRBV6-2 or TRBV6-3 with TRBJ2-1; possibly TRBD1 for D (6 bases). The CDR3 runs to 16 residues. Germline V lookup: CDR1 MNHEY, CDR2 SVGEGT. V was pared by 6 bases and J by 3 bases, with 18 bases between. The CDR3 DNA is TGTGCCAGCAGCCTACTATGGAGGACAGACTACAATGAGCAGTTCTTC. Protein product: CASSLLWRTDYNEQFF.

The chain is built from TRBV5-5 and TRBJ1-2; 12 positions match TRBD1. The V and J ends lost 4 bases and 8 bases, in that order; junction bases with no gene match: 6. CDR3 length equals 14 residues. Germline CDR1 is SGHKS and CDR2 is YYEKEE (reference sequence). CDR3 coding DNA: TGTGCCAGCAGCATGGGACAGGGGGCCGTCGGCTACACCTTC. Translating it yields CASSMGQGAVGYTF. Drawing the rest from reference TRBV5-5 and TRBJ1-2, the complete variable domain is DAGVTQSPTHLIKTRGQQVTLRCSPISGHKSVSWYQQVLGQGPQFIFQYYEKEERGRGNFPDRFSARQFPNYSSELNVNALLLGDSALYLCASSMGQGAVGYTFGSGTRLTVV.

The chain uses TRBV9 and TRBJ2-2, with 9 positions matching TRBD1. Per the germline V gene, CDR1 is SGDLS and CDR2 is YYNGEE. V was clipped by 0 bases and J by 0 bases; unmatched bases: 3. The CDR3 is 17 amino acids. For the CDR3, the DNA is TGTGCCAGCAGCGTAGGAAGGGACAGGGCGAACACCGGGGAGCTGTTTTTT. It translates to CASSVGRDRANTGELFF.

This clone has a handful of counts. J is TRBJ2-2 and V is TRBV7-2; TRBD2 is a possible D gene (9 bases). The germline V and J ends were trimmed by 5 bases and 4 bases, with 17 bases remaining between them. The CDR3 is 16 residues long. The germline V gene has CDR1 SGHTA and CDR2 FQGNSA. CDR3 nucleotides: TGTGCCAGCAGCCAGGGGGCTAGCGGGACCACCGGGGAGCTGTTTTTT. It encodes CASSQGASGTTGELFF.

Of note for this clone: Other DNA variants within this sample encode the same CDR3. The chain is built from TRBV5-6 and TRBJ1-6, with D tentatively TRBD1 (5 bases). Per the germline V gene, CDR1 is SGHDT and CDR2 is YYEEEE. This CDR3 region has 14 residues. The V gene lost 0 bases and the J gene lost 6 bases, with 7 bases spanning the gap. The CDR3 nucleotides read TGTGCCAGCAGCTTGGGGCAGGGTAATTCACCCCTCCACTTT. This encodes CASSLGQGNSPLHF.

The chain joins TRBV13 to TRBJ2-1; D uncertain. The CDR3 is 20 residues long. Trimming removed 0 bases at V and 1 base at J, with 22 bases between. Germline lookup yields CDR1 PRHDT and CDR2 FYEKMQ (reference sequence). The CDR3 DNA is TGTGCCAGCAGCTTAGGAAACCATCCGTCTAGTATAATATCCTACAATGAGCAGTTCTTC. This translates into CASSLGNHPSSIISYNEQFF.

V usage is TRBV4-1 and J usage is TRBJ1-2; D remains unclear. The V gene's germline CDR1 is MGHRA and CDR2 YSYEKL. The CDR3 covers 14 residues. The V and J ends lost 2 bases and 4 bases respectively, with 11 bases between them. The CDR3 is CASSQPGFTYGYTF. DNA for the CDR3: TGCGCCAGCAGCCAACCGGGGTTTACCTATGGCTACACCTTC.

J is TRBJ2-1 and V is TRBV29-1, with a tentative D call TRBD2 (6 bases). The germline V and J ends were trimmed by 2 bases and 0 bases, with 20 bases remaining between them. There are 18 residues in the CDR3. The germline gives CDR1 SQVTM, CDR2 ANQGSEA. This chain's CDR3 is CSVESSVLLKSSYNEQFF. CDR3 nucleotide sequence: TGCAGCGTTGAATCTAGCGTTTTGCTGAAGAGCTCCTACAATGAGCAGTTCTTC.